Presented here are 25 T cell receptor beta chains from one specimen sequenced in a study of a mutant IDH1 vaccine in newly diagnosed glioma. Time point of the sample: week 11, during vaccination. Topical imiquimod was applied with each vaccine dose, which held 300 ug of mutant IDH1 20-mer peptide. Sequenced by immunoSEQ multiplex PCR; TCRdb stores in-frame clones only, minus some. The repertoire holds about 120,000 clones, with roughly 88% as singletons. The antigens of these receptors remain unknown. The sample in question was PBMCs, obtained from a glioma patient whose treatment included an IDH1 peptide vaccine. Receptors originate from a woman between 50 and 59 years old with glioma.

V and J are TRBV18 and TRBJ2-7; no clear D. This CDR3 has 14 residues. CDR1 and CDR2 from the germline V gene are KGHSH and LQKENI. The V and J ends lost 2 bases and 3 bases respectively, with 11 bases between them. This chain's CDR3 is CASSPVDLNYEQYF. As DNA, the CDR3 is TGTGCCAGCTCACCAGTGGATCTGAACTACGAGCAGTACTTC.

This chain joins TRBV7-9 and TRBJ2-2; 14 bases match TRBD2. V trimming: 4 bases; J trimming: 0 bases; junction bases outside the gene matches: 4. The CDR3 spans 18 residues. Germline values: CDR1 SEHNR, CDR2 FQNEAQ (reference sequence). CDR3 amino acids: CASSSRLAGGPNTGELFF. The CDR3 DNA sequence: TGTGCCAGCAGCTCAAGACTAGCGGGAGGGCCGAACACCGGGGAGCTGTTTTTT.

V and J are TRBV28 and TRBJ1-3, with a weak D call TRBD1 (5 bases). Trimming removed 3 bases from V and 7 bases from J, with 10 bases in between. CDR1 and CDR2 (germline): MDHEN, SYDVKM. The CDR3 consists of 13 residues. The CDR3 sequence is CASSLGGVNTIYF. In DNA form, the CDR3 reads TGTGCCAGCAGTTTGGGGGGAGTTAACACCATATATTTT. The full variable domain, completed using reference TRBV28 and TRBJ1-3, is DVKVTQSSRYLVKRTGEKVFLECVQDMDHENMFWYRQDPGLGLRLIYFSYDVKMKEKGDIPEGYSVSREKKERFSLILESASTNQTSMYLCASSLGGVNTIYFGEGSWLTVV.

This clone has only one observation. This sequence joins TRBV11-1 and TRBJ2-1, with D perhaps TRBD1 or TRBD2 (5 bases each). The CDR3 spans 13 residues. Trimming left V 5 bases short and J 4 bases short, with 9 bases between. The germline V gene encodes CDR1 SGHAT and CDR2 FQDESV (reference sequence). The CDR3 protein is CASSLGAYNEQFF. CDR3 DNA sequence: TGTGCCAGCAGCCTCGGGGCTTACAATGAGCAGTTCTTC.

This chain connects TRBV2 to TRBJ1-1; unclear D gene. V lost 2 bases and J 3 bases, leaving 7 bases between the germline ends. Germline V gene data show CDR1 as SNHLY and CDR2 as FYNNEI. The CDR3 is made up of 13 amino acids. The CDR3 loop reads CASSEYSDTEAFF. The CDR3 nucleotides read TGTGCCAGCAGTGAATATAGTGACACTGAAGCTTTCTTT.

The chain employs TRBV7-2 and TRBJ2-4, with D perhaps TRBD1 (6 bases). The CDR3 runs to 14 residues. In germline, CDR1 is SGHTA, CDR2 FQGNSA. Trimming removed 5 bases at V and 5 bases at J, with 13 bases between. The CDR3 is CASSPDRIQNIQYF. Here the CDR3 DNA reads TGTGCCAGCAGCCCAGACAGGATTCAAAACATTCAGTACTTC.

The CDR3 sequence is CATSSELASGGKLFF. The CDR3 DNA is TGTGCCACCAGCAGTGAGCTGGCTTCAGGGGGAAAACTGTTTTTT. This chain links TRBV15 with TRBJ1-4, with 7 bases lining up with TRBD1. Germline V CDR1 and CDR2: LNHNV, YYDKDF (reference sequence). J lost 10 bases, V lost 3 bases, and 11 bases had no gene match. The CDR3 is made up of 15 amino acids. The complete variable domain, with remaining parts taken from reference TRBV15 and TRBJ1-4, reads DAMVIQNPRYQVTQFGKPVTLSCSQTLNHNVMYWYQQKSSQAPKLLFHYYDKDFNNEADTPDNFQSRRPNTSFCFLDIRSPGLGDTAMYLCATSSELASGGKLFFGSGTQLSVL.

In its sample, this clone was seen once. The chain carries TRBV19 and TRBJ2-4; D perhaps matches TRBD1 (6 bases). The V end lost 4 bases, the J end lost 6 bases, and 19 bases lay between the germline ends. The CDR3 is 16 amino acids. Germline CDR1 is LNHDA and CDR2 is SQIVND (reference sequence). The CDR3 bases are TGTGCCAGTAGTACCTCTTGGAACAGGGATTCAAACATTCAGTACTTC. The encoded protein is CASSTSWNRDSNIQYF. Full variable domain (missing parts from reference TRBV19 and TRBJ2-4): DGGITQSPKYLFRKEGQNVTLSCEQNLNHDAMYWYRQDPGQGLRLIYYSQIVNDFQKGDIAEGYSVSREKKESFPLTVTSAQKNPTAFYLCASSTSWNRDSNIQYFGAGTRLSVL.

The chain recombines TRBV28 with TRBJ2-7, with D tentatively TRBD2 (6 bases). This CDR3 contains 14 residues. Trimming took off 2 bases at V and 1 base at J, with 9 bases between the two ends. Germline CDR1 is MDHEN and CDR2 is SYDVKM. CDR3 in amino acids: CASSLRAGSYEQYF. The CDR3 DNA reads TGTGCCAGCAGTTTAAGGGCGGGATCCTACGAGCAGTACTTC.

The chain carries TRBV5-1 and TRBJ1-2, with D perhaps matching TRBD1 (5 bases). The CDR3 length is 15 residues. Germline loops: CDR1 SGHRS, CDR2 YFSETQ. The germline V and J ends were trimmed by 4 bases and 5 bases, with 18 bases remaining between them. In DNA form, the CDR3 reads TGCGCCAGCAGCCTTCCCGGCCAGGGAGATTATGGCTACACCTTC. Translation: CASSLPGQGDYGYTF.

The chain uses TRBV2 and TRBJ2-7; 9 nucleotides agree with TRBD1. Germline V gene data show CDR1 as SNHLY and CDR2 as FYNNEI. The CDR3 spans 14 residues. The trim removed 6 bases at V and 3 bases at J, leaving 6 bases unmatched. The DNA of the CDR3 is TGTGCCAGCAGCACCGGGACAGGGTTCTACGAGCAGTACTTC. Its protein is CASSTGTGFYEQYF.

The chain joins TRBV5-1 to TRBJ2-2; D not resolved. Germline V gives CDR1 SGHRS, CDR2 YFSETQ. The CDR3 consists of 11 residues. Trimming took 6 bases from V and 6 from J, leaving 6 bases between them. Here the CDR3 DNA reads TGCGCCAGCAAGATGTCCGGGGAGCTGTTTTTT. This codes for CASKMSGELFF.

The J gene is TRBJ2-6, the V gene TRBV27; TRBD1 is a possible D gene (6 bases). CDR1 MNHEY and CDR2 SMNVEV come from the germline V gene (reference sequence). The V end was cut by 6 bases, the J end by 2 bases, with 11 bases between. This CDR3 region has 15 residues. The CDR3 loop is CASRRDTPGANVLTF. CDR3 in DNA: TGTGCCAGCAGGAGGGACACCCCTGGGGCCAACGTCCTGACTTTC.

This clone came up a few times. The chain has TRBV18 and TRBJ1-3; D uncertain. Germline loops: CDR1 KGHSH, CDR2 LQKENI. The CDR3 totals 16 residues. Trimming left V 8 bases short and J 0 bases short, with 17 bases between. In DNA form, the CDR3 reads TGTGCCAGCACCGCTAATGACGGAAGCTCTGGAAACACCATATATTTT. This gives the protein CASTANDGSSGNTIYF.

The chain combines TRBV30 with TRBJ1-2, with a possible D match to TRBD1 (6 bases). CDR3 size: 14 residues. V lost 3 bases and J 2 bases, leaving 13 bases between the germline ends. CDR1 is GTSNPN and CDR2 is SVGIG in the germline V gene (reference sequence). The CDR3 nucleotides are TGTGCCTGGAGGTCCGGGGGCAAAAACTATGGCTACACCTTC. It translates to CAWRSGGKNYGYTF.

The rearrangement joins TRBV7-9 to TRBJ2-1; TRBD2 matches 8 bases. Per the germline V gene, CDR1 is SEHNR and CDR2 is FQNEAQ (reference sequence). The CDR3 spans 15 residues. V gave up 5 bases and J gave up 3 bases; unmatched junction bases: 6. The CDR3 nucleotides read TGTGCCAGCAGCCTTACCGGGACTAGCTACAATGAGCAGTTCTTC. It translates to CASSLTGTSYNEQFF.

The genes are TRBV5-5 and TRBJ2-2; 10 nucleotides match TRBD2. Trimming at V came to 5 bases and at J to 4 bases, leaving 5 bases not matched to a gene. This CDR3 region has 15 residues. Germline CDR1 reads SGHKS; CDR2 reads YYEKEE (reference sequence). The CDR3 DNA reads TGTGCCAGCAGACCTAGCGGGAGTGGCACCGGGGAGCTGTTTTTT. This codes for CASRPSGSGTGELFF.

The V gene is TRBV30, the J gene TRBJ2-1; tentatively, D is TRBD1 (6 bases). The germline gives CDR1 GTSNPN, CDR2 SVGIG (reference sequence). The V end lost 5 bases, the J end lost 6 bases, and 14 bases lay between the germline ends. The CDR3 totals 13 residues. CDR3 protein: CAWSTGPPNEQFF. CDR3 nucleotides: TGTGCCTGGTCGACAGGACCCCCCAATGAGCAGTTCTTC.

The chain has TRBV7-9 and TRBJ2-1; no definite D call. This CDR3 comprises 12 residues. V dropped 6 bases and J dropped 10 bases, with 13 bases sitting between them. Germline CDR1 and CDR2: SEHNR and FQNEAQ (reference sequence). The CDR3 spells CASSPPSWEQFF. The CDR3 DNA reads as TGTGCCAGCAGTCCCCCGAGCTGGGAGCAGTTCTTC. Supplemented by reference TRBV7-9 and TRBJ2-1, the full variable domain reads DTGVSQNPRHKITKRGQNVTFRCDPISEHNRLYWYRQTLGQGPEFLTYFQNEAQLEKSRLLSDRFSAERPKGSFSTLEIQRTEQGDSAMYLCASSPPSWEQFFGPGTRLTVL.

This rearrangement joins TRBV4-1 to TRBJ2-7, with a possible D match to TRBD2 (5 bases). Germline CDR1 and CDR2: MGHRA and YSYEKL. This CDR3 is built from 11 residues. V shed 3 bases and J shed 5 bases, with 5 bases lying between them. This CDR3 is CASSHGDEQYF. CDR3 nucleotide sequence: TGCGCCAGCAGCCACGGGGACGAGCAGTACTTC.

The V gene is TRBV10-3, the J gene TRBJ1-2; 9 bases match TRBD1. Per germline, CDR1 ENHRY and CDR2 SYGVKD. The CDR3 covers 14 residues. The V gene end was trimmed by 2 bases and the J gene end by 8 bases; junction bases not matched to a gene: 6. CDR3 in DNA: TGTGCCATCAGTGAGGGGGACAGGGTCGGGGGCTACACCTTC. Protein sequence: CAISEGDRVGGYTF.

V and J are TRBV5-8 and TRBJ2-6; 9 nucleotides agree with TRBD1. CDR3 length equals 16 residues. The germline V gene encodes CDR1 SGHTS and CDR2 YDEGEE. The ends lost 4 bases at V and 1 base at J; junction bases unmatched: 3. The CDR3 here is CASSPGTGSGANVLTF. CDR3 in DNA: TGTGCCAGCAGCCCGGGGACAGGGTCTGGGGCCAACGTCCTGACTTTC.

V gene TRBV6-5 combines with J gene TRBJ1-5; 8 positions agree with TRBD1. The CDR3 runs to 15 residues. V dropped 6 bases and J dropped 4; count of bases not matched to a gene: 8. Per germline, CDR1 MNHEY and CDR2 SVGAGI. CDR3: CASRTTGVANQPQHF. The CDR3 nucleotides are TGTGCCAGCAGGACGACAGGGGTCGCAAATCAGCCCCAGCATTTT.

This rearrangement joins TRBV10-3 to TRBJ1-5; D is ambiguous. Germline CDR1 ENHRY, CDR2 SYGVKD. Trimming removed 8 bases at V and 5 bases at J, with 4 bases between. The CDR3 covers 10 residues. The CDR3 DNA reads TGTGCCATCGGTCATCAGCCCCAGCATTTT. Translating gives CAIGHQPQHF.

The V and J genes are TRBV2 and TRBJ2-1; 7 positions agree with TRBD2. V shed 2 bases and J 6 bases; nucleotides not matched to a gene: 16. CDR3 length: 18 residues. Per the germline V gene, CDR1 is SNHLY and CDR2 is FYNNEI. CDR3 sequence: CASSENDRLAEKGNEQFF. The CDR3 coding sequence is TGTGCCAGCAGTGAAAACGATAGACTAGCTGAGAAGGGCAATGAGCAGTTCTTC.